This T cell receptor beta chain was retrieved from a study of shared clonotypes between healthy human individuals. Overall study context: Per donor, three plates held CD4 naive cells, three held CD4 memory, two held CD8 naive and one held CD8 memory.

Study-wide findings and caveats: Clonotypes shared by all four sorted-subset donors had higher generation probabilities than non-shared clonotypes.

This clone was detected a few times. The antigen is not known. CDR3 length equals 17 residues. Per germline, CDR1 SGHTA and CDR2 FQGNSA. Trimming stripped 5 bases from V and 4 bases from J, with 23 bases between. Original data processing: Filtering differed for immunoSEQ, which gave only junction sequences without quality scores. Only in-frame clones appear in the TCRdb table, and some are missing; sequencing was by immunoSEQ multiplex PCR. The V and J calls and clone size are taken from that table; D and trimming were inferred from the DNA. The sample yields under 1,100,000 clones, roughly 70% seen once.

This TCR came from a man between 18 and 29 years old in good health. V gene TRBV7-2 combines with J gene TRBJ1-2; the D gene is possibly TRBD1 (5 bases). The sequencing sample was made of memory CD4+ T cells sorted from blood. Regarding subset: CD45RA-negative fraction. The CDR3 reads CASSPSWGTSRGYGYTF. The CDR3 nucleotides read TGTGCCAGCAGCCCTAGCTGGGGGACTTCGAGGGGCTATGGCTACACCTTC.